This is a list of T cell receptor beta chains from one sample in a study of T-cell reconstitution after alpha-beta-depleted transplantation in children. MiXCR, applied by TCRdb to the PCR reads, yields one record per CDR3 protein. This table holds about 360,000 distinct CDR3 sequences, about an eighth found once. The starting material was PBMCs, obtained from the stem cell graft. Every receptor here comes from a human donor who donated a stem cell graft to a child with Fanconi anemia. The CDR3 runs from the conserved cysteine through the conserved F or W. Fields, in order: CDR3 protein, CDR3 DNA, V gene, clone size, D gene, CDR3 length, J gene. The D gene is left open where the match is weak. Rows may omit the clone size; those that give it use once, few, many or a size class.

CDR3aa: CASSRDILTEAFF; CDR3nt: TGTGCCAGCAGTCGGGACATCTTAACTGAAGCTTTCTTT; v_gene: TRBV6-5; abundance: many; d_gene: .; len: 13; j_gene: TRBJ1-1
CDR3aa: CASSWGDLRNTQYF; CDR3nt: TGTGCCAGCTCCTGGGGAGACCTGAGAAATACGCAGTATTTT; v_gene: TRBV6-2/TRBV6-3; abundance: .; d_gene: .; len: 14; j_gene: TRBJ2-3
CDR3aa: CASSRDPNQPQHF; CDR3nt: TGCGCCAGCAGCCGGGACCCTAATCAGCCCCAGCATTTT; v_gene: TRBV10-2; abundance: .; d_gene: .; len: 13; j_gene: TRBJ1-5
CDR3aa: CASNPGQSNEQFF; CDR3nt: TGTGCCAGCAACCCCGGACAGTCCAATGAGCAGTTCTTC; v_gene: TRBV6-1; abundance: few; d_gene: .; len: 13; j_gene: TRBJ2-1
CDR3aa: CATSDSHGTANTGELFF; CDR3nt: TGTGCCACCAGTGATTCCCACGGGACAGCGAACACCGGGGAGCTGTTTTTT; v_gene: TRBV24-1; abundance: .; d_gene: TRBD1; len: 17; j_gene: TRBJ2-2
CDR3aa: CSVPPFEAKNDNYGYTF; CDR3nt: TGCAGTGTTCCCCCCTTCGAGGCGAAGAACGATAACTATGGCTACACCTTC; v_gene: TRBV20-1; abundance: few; d_gene: .; len: 17; j_gene: TRBJ1-2
CDR3aa: CASRLGTLMNTEAFF; CDR3nt: TGTGCCAGCAGACTCGGGACATTAATGAACACTGAAGCTTTCTTT; v_gene: TRBV7-9; abundance: .; d_gene: .; len: 15; j_gene: TRBJ1-1
CDR3aa: CASSPTEHYGYTF; CDR3nt: TGTGCCAGCAGCCCGACAGAGCACTATGGCTACACCTTC; v_gene: TRBV7-9; abundance: few; d_gene: .; len: 13; j_gene: TRBJ1-2
CDR3aa: CASSERRGRGQETQYF; CDR3nt: TGTGCCAGCAGTGAAAGGAGGGGCAGAGGCCAGGAGACCCAGTACTTC; v_gene: TRBV2; abundance: few; d_gene: .; len: 16; j_gene: TRBJ2-5
CDR3aa: CSVDRVKVNTEAFF; CDR3nt: TGCAGCGTTGATAGGGTTAAGGTGAACACTGAAGCTTTCTTT; v_gene: TRBV29-1; abundance: .; d_gene: .; len: 14; j_gene: TRBJ1-1
CDR3aa: CATSRESGGGGYGYTF; CDR3nt: TGTGCCACCAGCAGAGAGTCGGGGGGCGGAGGATATGGCTACACCTTC; v_gene: TRBV15; abundance: many; d_gene: .; len: 16; j_gene: TRBJ1-2
CDR3aa: CASSPGSPSSLFF; CDR3nt: TGTGCCAGCAGCCCCGGGTCCCCCTCCTCCCTTTTCTTT; v_gene: TRBV5-6; abundance: .; d_gene: .; len: 13; j_gene: TRBJ1-1
CDR3aa: CAIRGVGNTGELFF; CDR3nt: TGTGCCATCAGGGGGGTCGGGAACACCGGGGAGCTGTTTTTT; v_gene: TRBV10-3; abundance: many; d_gene: .; len: 14; j_gene: TRBJ2-2
CDR3aa: CAIALRAGGRAKKLFF; CDR3nt: TGTGCCATCGCGCTCCGGGCTGGGGGGCGCGCGAAAAAACTGTTTTTT; v_gene: TRBV12-3/TRBV12-4; abundance: many; d_gene: .; len: 16; j_gene: TRBJ1-4
CDR3aa: CASSRPNSPLHF; CDR3nt: TGTGCCAGCTCCCGTCCCAACTCACCCCTCCACTTT; v_gene: TRBV5-4; abundance: few; d_gene: .; len: 12; j_gene: TRBJ1-6
CDR3aa: CASLRTGSNYGYTF; CDR3nt: TGTGCCAGCCTCAGAACCGGGAGCAACTATGGCTACACCTTC; v_gene: TRBV4-2; abundance: .; d_gene: .; len: 14; j_gene: TRBJ1-2
CDR3aa: CASPPGWFTDTQYF; CDR3nt: TGTGCCAGCCCCCCAGGGTGGTTCACAGATACGCAGTATTTT; v_gene: TRBV6-1; abundance: .; d_gene: .; len: 14; j_gene: TRBJ2-3
CDR3aa: CASSPLDLFEQFF; CDR3nt: TGTGCCAGCTCACCCTTAGACTTGTTTGAGCAGTTCTTC; v_gene: TRBV18; abundance: .; d_gene: .; len: 13; j_gene: TRBJ2-1
CDR3aa: CSVVRRGTDTQYF; CDR3nt: TGCAGCGTTGTTCGCCGGGGCACAGATACGCAGTATTTT; v_gene: TRBV29-1; abundance: many; d_gene: .; len: 13; j_gene: TRBJ2-3
CDR3aa: CASSQGWAGELFF; CDR3nt: TGTGCCAGCAGCCAAGGTTGGGCCGGGGAGCTGTTTTTT; v_gene: TRBV3-1; abundance: many; d_gene: .; len: 13; j_gene: TRBJ2-2
CDR3aa: CASSHGVDYEQYF; CDR3nt: TGCGCCAGCAGCCACGGAGTAGACTACGAGCAGTACTTC; v_gene: TRBV4-3; abundance: .; d_gene: .; len: 13; j_gene: TRBJ2-7
CDR3aa: CASSPGVRGSPLHF; CDR3nt: TGTGCCAGCAGTCCCGGGGTGAGGGGTTCACCCCTCCACTTT; v_gene: TRBV12-3/TRBV12-4; abundance: .; d_gene: .; len: 14; j_gene: TRBJ1-6
CDR3aa: CASRDPNTGELFF; CDR3nt: TGTGCCAGCAGGGACCCGAACACCGGGGAGCTGTTTTTT; v_gene: TRBV6-1; abundance: .; d_gene: .; len: 13; j_gene: TRBJ2-2
CDR3aa: CAIRDTNYEQYF; CDR3nt: TGTGCCATCAGGGACACCAACTACGAGCAGTACTTC; v_gene: TRBV10-3; abundance: many; d_gene: .; len: 12; j_gene: TRBJ2-7
CDR3aa: CASSQGDFPSYEQYF; CDR3nt: TGCGCCAGCAGCCAGGGGGACTTCCCCTCCTACGAGCAGTACTTC; v_gene: TRBV4-3; abundance: few; d_gene: .; len: 15; j_gene: TRBJ2-7
CDR3aa: CASEVGTTYEQYF; CDR3nt: TGTGCCAGCGAAGTGGGCACGACCTACGAGCAGTACTTC; v_gene: TRBV6-1; abundance: .; d_gene: .; len: 13; j_gene: TRBJ2-7
CDR3aa: CSAVTWGREGYTF; CDR3nt: TGCAGCGCCGTGACATGGGGGAGAGAGGGCTACACCTTC; v_gene: TRBV29-1; abundance: many; d_gene: .; len: 13; j_gene: TRBJ1-2
CDR3aa: CASRPPVLDTQYF; CDR3nt: TGTGCCAGCAGGCCACCGGTATTGGATACGCAGTATTTT; v_gene: TRBV7-2; abundance: many; d_gene: .; len: 13; j_gene: TRBJ2-3
CDR3aa: CASRQVSGGLYEQYF; CDR3nt: TGTGCCAGCAGACAAGTTTCAGGGGGCCTCTACGAGCAGTACTTC; v_gene: TRBV6-1; abundance: .; d_gene: TRBD1; len: 15; j_gene: TRBJ2-7
CDR3aa: CASCTRNSPLHF; CDR3nt: TGTGCCAGCTGCACGCGTAATTCACCCCTCCACTTT; v_gene: TRBV18; abundance: many; d_gene: .; len: 12; j_gene: TRBJ1-6
CDR3aa: CASSSAGTTQETQYF; CDR3nt: TGTGCCAGCAGCTCAGCGGGGACAACCCAAGAGACCCAGTACTTC; v_gene: TRBV5-4; abundance: .; d_gene: .; len: 15; j_gene: TRBJ2-5
CDR3aa: CASRDPGREQYF; CDR3nt: TGTGCCAGCCGGGATCCGGGCCGCGAGCAGTACTTC; v_gene: TRBV12-3/TRBV12-4; abundance: few; d_gene: .; len: 12; j_gene: TRBJ2-7
CDR3aa: CASSSPPMGLEAFF; CDR3nt: TGTGCCAGCAGTTCACCCCCTATGGGCCTTGAAGCTTTCTTT; v_gene: TRBV28; abundance: few; d_gene: .; len: 14; j_gene: TRBJ1-1
CDR3aa: CASSLDFFGQRKNEQFF; CDR3nt: TGTGCCAGCAGTTTAGACTTTTTTGGACAACGCAAGAATGAGCAGTTCTTC; v_gene: TRBV12-3/TRBV12-4; abundance: .; d_gene: .; len: 17; j_gene: TRBJ2-1
CDR3aa: CASSFRVSNTEAFF; CDR3nt: TGTGCCAGCAGCTTCAGAGTATCGAACACTGAAGCTTTCTTT; v_gene: TRBV11-2; abundance: few; d_gene: .; len: 14; j_gene: TRBJ1-1
CDR3aa: CASSQVEGRGNTIYF; CDR3nt: TGCGCCAGCAGCCAAGTGGAGGGGCGCGGAAACACCATATATTTT; v_gene: TRBV4-3; abundance: few; d_gene: .; len: 15; j_gene: TRBJ1-3
CDR3aa: CASSLTANSGNTIYF; CDR3nt: TGCGCCAGCAGCCTAACAGCAAACTCTGGAAACACCATATATTTT; v_gene: TRBV4-3; abundance: few; d_gene: .; len: 15; j_gene: TRBJ1-3
CDR3aa: CASSRTEETQYF; CDR3nt: TGTGCCAGCAGCCGGACAGAAGAGACCCAGTACTTC; v_gene: TRBV5-4; abundance: few; d_gene: .; len: 12; j_gene: TRBJ2-5
CDR3aa: CASSVSLNRDLFF; CDR3nt: TGTGCCAGCAGTGTATCCCTCAACCGGGACCTGTTCTTC; v_gene: TRBV6-1; abundance: .; d_gene: .; len: 13; j_gene: TRBJ2-1
CDR3aa: CASSSVRADRVRGTEAFF; CDR3nt: TGTGCCAGCAGCTCCGTTCGTGCGGACAGGGTTAGGGGCACTGAAGCTTTCTTT; v_gene: TRBV5-5; abundance: many; d_gene: TRBD1; len: 18; j_gene: TRBJ1-1
CDR3aa: CASSLNFADTQYF; CDR3nt: TGTGCCAGCAGCTTAAATTTCGCAGATACGCAGTATTTT; v_gene: TRBV7-3; abundance: few; d_gene: .; len: 13; j_gene: TRBJ2-3
CDR3aa: CASSQGQGLYNEQFF; CDR3nt: TGTGCCAGCAGCCAGGGACAGGGTCTCTACAATGAGCAGTTCTTC; v_gene: TRBV6-1; abundance: few; d_gene: TRBD1; len: 15; j_gene: TRBJ2-1
CDR3aa: CASSLAQDGEAFF; CDR3nt: TGTGCCAGCAGTTTAGCGCAGGACGGTGAAGCTTTCTTT; v_gene: TRBV12-3/TRBV12-4; abundance: .; d_gene: .; len: 13; j_gene: TRBJ1-1
CDR3aa: CASSRAPKLGPQHF; CDR3nt: TGTGCCAGCAGCCGGGCCCCAAAGCTCGGCCCCCAGCATTTT; v_gene: TRBV9; abundance: few; d_gene: .; len: 14; j_gene: TRBJ1-5
CDR3aa: CASSQIRFYGYTF; CDR3nt: TGCGCCAGCAGCCAAATCAGATTCTATGGCTACACCTTC; v_gene: TRBV4-3; abundance: .; d_gene: .; len: 13; j_gene: TRBJ1-2
CDR3aa: CASSSRAGGIETQYF; CDR3nt: TGTGCCAGCAGCTCGCGGGCAGGGGGCATAGAGACCCAGTACTTC; v_gene: TRBV5-6; abundance: .; d_gene: TRBD1; len: 15; j_gene: TRBJ2-5
CDR3aa: CASARGRTYGYTF; CDR3nt: TGTGCCAGTGCGCGGGGGCGTACCTATGGCTACACCTTC; v_gene: TRBV27; abundance: few; d_gene: .; len: 13; j_gene: TRBJ1-2
CDR3aa: CASSRLQGGNTEAFF; CDR3nt: TGTGCCAGCAGTCGACTACAGGGGGGAAACACTGAAGCTTTCTTT; v_gene: TRBV12-3/TRBV12-4; abundance: few; d_gene: TRBD1; len: 15; j_gene: TRBJ1-1
CDR3aa: CASGRDYNTGELFF; CDR3nt: TGTGCCAGCGGCCGGGACTATAACACCGGGGAGCTGTTTTTT; v_gene: TRBV2; abundance: few; d_gene: TRBD2; len: 14; j_gene: TRBJ2-2
CDR3aa: CASRGTRQGSSTGELFF; CDR3nt: TGTGCCAGCAGGGGGACGAGACAGGGGTCGAGCACCGGGGAGCTGTTTTTT; v_gene: TRBV6-1; abundance: few; d_gene: TRBD1; len: 17; j_gene: TRBJ2-2
CDR3aa: CASSQDRGRTQPQHF; CDR3nt: TGTGCCAGCAGCCAAGATAGAGGCAGAACCCAGCCCCAGCATTTT; v_gene: TRBV4-2; abundance: .; d_gene: .; len: 15; j_gene: TRBJ1-5